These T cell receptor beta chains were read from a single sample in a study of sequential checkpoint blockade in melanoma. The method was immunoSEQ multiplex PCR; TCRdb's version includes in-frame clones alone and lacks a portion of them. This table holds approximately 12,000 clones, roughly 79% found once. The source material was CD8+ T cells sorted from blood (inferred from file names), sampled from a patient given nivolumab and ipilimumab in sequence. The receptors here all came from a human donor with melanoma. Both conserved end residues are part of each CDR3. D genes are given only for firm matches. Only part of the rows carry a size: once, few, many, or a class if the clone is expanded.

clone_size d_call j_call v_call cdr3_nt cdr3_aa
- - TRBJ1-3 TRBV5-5 TGTGCCACCGGCACGGCGGTGGGCTCTGGAAACACCATATATTTT CATGTAVGSGNTIYF
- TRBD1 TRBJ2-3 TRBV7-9 TGTGCCAGCAGCCCGAGGACAGGGGACACAGATACGCAGTATTTT CASSPRTGDTDTQYF
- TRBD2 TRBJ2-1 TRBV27 TGTGCCAGCACTAGCGGGAGTTGGAGTGAGCAGTTCTTC CASTSGSWSEQFF
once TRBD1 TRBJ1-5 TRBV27 TGTGCCAGCAGTCGACAACAGGGGAGCGGTCAGCCCCAGCATTTT CASSRQQGSGQPQHF
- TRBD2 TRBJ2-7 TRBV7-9 TGTGCCAGCAGCACAACCCTAGGGACTAGAACACCCTACGAGCAGTACTTC CASSTTLGTRTPYEQYF
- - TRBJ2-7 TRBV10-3 TGTGCCATCAGTGAGTCCGACAGGAGCTACGAGCAGTACTTC CAISESDRSYEQYF
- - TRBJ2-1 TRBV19 TGTGCCAGTAGTATATATGAGGGAGGGGGGTCCTACAATGAGCAGTTCTTC CASSIYEGGGSYNEQFF
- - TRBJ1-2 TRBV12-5 TGTGCTAGTGGTTTGGGTATGGGCTACACCTTC CASGLGMGYTF
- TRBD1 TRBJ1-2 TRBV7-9 TGTGCCAGCAGCACTATCGGGACAGGCTATGGCTACACCTTC CASSTIGTGYGYTF
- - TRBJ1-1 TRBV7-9 TGTGCCAGCAGCCCAAAGACAGCGAACACTGAAGCTTTCTTT CASSPKTANTEAFF
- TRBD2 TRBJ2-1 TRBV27 TGTGCCAGCAGTTCTCGACTAGCGGGAATATACAATGAGCAGTTCTTC CASSSRLAGIYNEQFF
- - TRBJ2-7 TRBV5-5 TGTGCCAGCAGCTTGGATACGGGAGTAACCTACGAGCAGTACTTC CASSLDTGVTYEQYF
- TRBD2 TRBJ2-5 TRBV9 TGTGCCAGCAGCGGACAACCGGGACTAGCCCCCCAAGAGACCCAGTACTTC CASSGQPGLAPQETQYF
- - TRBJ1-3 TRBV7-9 TGTGCCAGCAGCAGAGGGACATTCACCGTCGCAATAAACACCATATATTTT CASSRGTFTVAINTIYF
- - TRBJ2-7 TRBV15 TGTGCCACCAGCAGAGACAGGGTTCGCGAGCAGTACTTC CATSRDRVREQYF
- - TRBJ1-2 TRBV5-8 TGTGCCAGCAGCTTAGCGCAGTATGGCTACACCTTC CASSLAQYGYTF
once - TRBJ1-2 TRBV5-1 TGCGCCAGCAGCTTGGACGGTTTTGGTGAGGGTTATGGCTACACCTTC CASSLDGFGEGYGYTF
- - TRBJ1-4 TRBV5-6 TGTGCCAGCAGCTTGAATCCCCGGGAAAAACTGTTTTTT CASSLNPREKLFF
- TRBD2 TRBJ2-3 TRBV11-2 TGTGCCAGCAGCTTAGTACTAGCGGGGGGCACAGATACGCAGTATTTT CASSLVLAGGTDTQYF
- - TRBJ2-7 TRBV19 TGTGCCAGTAGCTCGCTGGGAGGGGGTCGGAGCAACGAGCAGTACTTC CASSSLGGGRSNEQYF
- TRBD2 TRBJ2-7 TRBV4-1 TGCGCCAGCAGCCAAGAGGGGGGGGGTCTCGACGAGCAGTACTTC CASSQEGGGLDEQYF
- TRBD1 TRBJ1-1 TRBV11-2 TGTGCCAGCAGCCCCACCCCAGGGGGCACTGAAGCTTTCTTT CASSPTPGGTEAFF
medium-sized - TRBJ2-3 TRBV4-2 TGTGCCAGCAGCCAAGATAGGGGGGGGCCTTCAGATACGCAGTATTTT CASSQDRGGPSDTQYF
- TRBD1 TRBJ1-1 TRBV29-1 TGCAGCGTTCTGGGACAGGGGCCTGAAGCTTTCTTT CSVLGQGPEAFF
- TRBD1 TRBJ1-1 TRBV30 TGTGCCTGGAGCACAGGGGTAAACACTGAAGCTTTCTTT CAWSTGVNTEAFF
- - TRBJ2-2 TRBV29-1 TGCAGCGTCGAGTACAGTTCAACGAACACCGGGGAGCTGTTTTTT CSVEYSSTNTGELFF
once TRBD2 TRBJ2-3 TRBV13 TGTGCCAGCAGCTTAGGGGGTAGCGGGGGGGCCGGAGATACGCAGTATTTT CASSLGGSGGAGDTQYF
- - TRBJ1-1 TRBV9 TGTGCCAGCAGCGCCGCTACAGGGATCGGGGAAGCTTTCTTT CASSAATGIGEAFF
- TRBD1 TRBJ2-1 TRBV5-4 TGTGCCAGCAGCTTCGGGACAGGGGTGGATGAGCAGTTCTTC CASSFGTGVDEQFF
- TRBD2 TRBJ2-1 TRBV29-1 TGCAGCACCCTCTCTGGGCTAGCGGGGGGGGCGCTCTTC CSTLSGLAGGALF
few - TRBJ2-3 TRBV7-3 TGTGCCAGCAGCTTGTTCGGGGGTAGCACAGATACGCAGTATTTT CASSLFGGSTDTQYF
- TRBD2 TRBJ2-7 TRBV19 TGTGCCAGTAGTATATCGTCTAGCGGGAGGTACGAGCAGTACTTC CASSISSSGRYEQYF
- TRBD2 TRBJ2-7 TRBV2 TGTGCCAGCAGTGAAGCGCTATCCCTAGCGGGAGACGAGCAGTACTTC CASSEALSLAGDEQYF
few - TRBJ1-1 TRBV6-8 TGTGCCAGCAGTCCCGTGGAGGGTCTGGGATCTGAAGCTTTCTTT CASSPVEGLGSEAFF
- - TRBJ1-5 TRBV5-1 TGCGCCAGCAGCTTTAAGCGTGCACAGCCCCAGCATTTT CASSFKRAQPQHF
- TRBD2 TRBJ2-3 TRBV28 TGTGCCAGCCTACTAGCGGGAGCCTCAGATACGCAGTATTTT CASLLAGASDTQYF
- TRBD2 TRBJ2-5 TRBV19 TGTGCCAGTAGTATGGTCGGGGGACTAGGCTGGGAGCAGTACTTC CASSMVGGLGWEQYF
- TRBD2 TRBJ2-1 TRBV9 TGTGCCAGCAGCGTAGAGGTGGGCGGGGGGGCCGGCGATGAGCAGTTCTTC CASSVEVGGGAGDEQFF
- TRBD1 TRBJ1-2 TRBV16 TGTGCCAGCAGAGGGGGACAGGGTAACGGCTACACCTTC CASRGGQGNGYTF
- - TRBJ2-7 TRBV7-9 TGTGCCAGCAGCTTAGGGGTCGGGGGCTACGAGCAGTACTTC CASSLGVGGYEQYF
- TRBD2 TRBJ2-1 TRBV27 TGTGCCAGCAGTTTAAAACTAGCGGGAGATGAGCAGTTCTTC CASSLKLAGDEQFF
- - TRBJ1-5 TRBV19 TGTGCCAGTAGTATAGCCTCCGTTGGCAATCAGCCCCAGCATTTT CASSIASVGNQPQHF
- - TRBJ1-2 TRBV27 TGTGCCAGCAGTTTATGGGGGGGTGGGCAGCACGATGGCTACACCTTC CASSLWGGGQHDGYTF
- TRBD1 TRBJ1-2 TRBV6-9 TGTGCCAGCAGTTCAGGGGGAGATGGCTACACCTTC CASSSGGDGYTF
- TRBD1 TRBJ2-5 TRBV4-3 TGCGCCAGCAGCCAGATGACAGGGCAGGAGACCCAGTACTTC CASSQMTGQETQYF
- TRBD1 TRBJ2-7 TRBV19 TGTGCCAGTAGTAAACAGGGGGCCACCTACGAGCAGTACTTC CASSKQGATYEQYF
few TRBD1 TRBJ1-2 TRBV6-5 TGTGCCAGCAGTTACGTGGAGGGGGCGAATGGCTACACCTTC CASSYVEGANGYTF
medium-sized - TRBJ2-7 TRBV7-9 TGTGCCAGCAGCTCCCCGGACTCCGACTACTCCTACGAGCAGTACTTC CASSSPDSDYSYEQYF
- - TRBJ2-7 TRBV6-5 TGTGCCAGCCACCCGGACTCGACCTACGAGCAGTACTTC CASHPDSTYEQYF
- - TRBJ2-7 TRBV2 TGTGCCAGCAGTGAAGCCGGACTGAACTACGAGCAGTACTTC CASSEAGLNYEQYF
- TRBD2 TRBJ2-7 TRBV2 TGTGCCAGCAGTGGCGGGAGCCCGGAGGAGCAGTACTTC CASSGGSPEEQYF
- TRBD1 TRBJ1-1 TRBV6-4 TGTGCCAGCAGTGAAACAGGGGCTGAAGCTTTCTTT CASSETGAEAFF
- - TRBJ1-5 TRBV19 TGTGCCAGTTCGGACACAAGCAATCAGCCCCAGCATTTT CASSDTSNQPQHF
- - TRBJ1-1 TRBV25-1 TGTGCCAGCAGTGAGTCAGGGCTTCCTGAAGCTTTCTTT CASSESGLPEAFF
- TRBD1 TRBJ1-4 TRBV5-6 TGTGCCAGCAGCTCGGAAGTAGGCAGGGGGAATGAAAAACTGTTTTTT CASSSEVGRGNEKLFF
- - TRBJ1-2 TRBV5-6 TGTGCCAGCAGCCCGGAGGCGGGTTCCTATGGCTACACCTTC CASSPEAGSYGYTF
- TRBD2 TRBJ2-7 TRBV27 TGTGCCAGCAGTTTAGCACTAGCGGATCTCTACGAGCAGTACTTC CASSLALADLYEQYF
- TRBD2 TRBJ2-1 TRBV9 TGTGCCAGCAGCGTAGCGACGGGGGGGCGGAAAACCAATGAGCAGTTCTTC CASSVATGGRKTNEQFF
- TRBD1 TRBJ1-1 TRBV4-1 TGCGCCAGCAGCCGGCCCGAAAACGTACCCGGCGACAGGGGATGGAACACTGAAGCTTTCTTT CASSRPENVPGDRGWNTEAFF
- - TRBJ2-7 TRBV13 TGTGCCAGCAGCTCAACTAACGAGCAGTACTTC CASSSTNEQYF